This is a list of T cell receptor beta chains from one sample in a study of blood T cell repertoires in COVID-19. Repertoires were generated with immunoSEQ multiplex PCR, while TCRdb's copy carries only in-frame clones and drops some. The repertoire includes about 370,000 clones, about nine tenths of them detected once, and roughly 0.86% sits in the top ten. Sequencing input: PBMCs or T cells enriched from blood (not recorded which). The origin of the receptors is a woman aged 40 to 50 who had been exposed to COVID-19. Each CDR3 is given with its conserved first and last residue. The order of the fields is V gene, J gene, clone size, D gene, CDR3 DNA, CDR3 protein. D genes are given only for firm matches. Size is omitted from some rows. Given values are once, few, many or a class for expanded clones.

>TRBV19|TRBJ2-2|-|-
TGTGCCAGTAGTCCCGCGTGGGGCATAGATCGCGTCGGGGAGCTGTTTTTT
CASSPAWGIDRVGELFF
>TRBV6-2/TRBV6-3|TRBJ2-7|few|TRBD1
TGTGCCAGCAGTAGACAGGGGGCGTCCGACGAGCAGTACTTC
CASSRQGASDEQYF
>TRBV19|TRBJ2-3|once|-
TGTGCCAGTAGCGCTACCAGGGGTCATACGCAGTATTTT
CASSATRGHTQYF
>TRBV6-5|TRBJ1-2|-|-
TGTGCCAGCAGCCGGACGGAGGCTCGCTATGGCTACACCTTC
CASSRTEARYGYTF
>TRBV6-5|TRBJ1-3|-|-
TGTGCCAGCAACATAGGACACTCTGGAAACACCATATATTTT
CASNIGHSGNTIYF
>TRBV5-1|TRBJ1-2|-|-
TGCGCCAGCAGCCAGACCTCAGGATTTTCCTCCTACTATGGCTACACCTTC
CASSQTSGFSSYYGYTF
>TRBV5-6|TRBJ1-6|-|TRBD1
TGTGCCAGCACCGGGATGGCGGACAGGGGTGATTCACCCCTCCACTTT
CASTGMADRGDSPLHF
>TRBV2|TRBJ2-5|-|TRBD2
TGTGCCAGCAGTGAAAGGGGGCATGTTTGGTCTAGCGGGAGCACGTACCAAGAGACCCAGTACTTC
CASSERGHVWSSGSTYQETQYF
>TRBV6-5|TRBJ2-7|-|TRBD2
TGTGCCAGCAGTTGGGGACTAGCGGGCCAATACGAGCAGTACTTC
CASSWGLAGQYEQYF
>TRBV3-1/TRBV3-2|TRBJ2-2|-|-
TGTGCCAGCAGCCGCCTGGCCGGGGGGGAGCTGTTTTTT
CASSRLAGGELFF
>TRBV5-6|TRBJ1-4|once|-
TGTGCCAGCAGCCGGATGGACAGCGGGGGCTACGAAAAACTGTTTTTT
CASSRMDSGGYEKLFF
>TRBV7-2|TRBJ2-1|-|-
TGTGCCAGCAGCACGTTGTGGAGCCACAATGAGCAGTTCTTC
CASSTLWSHNEQFF
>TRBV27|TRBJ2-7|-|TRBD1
TGTGCCAGCACTCCGGGACAGCTTAACTCCTACGAGCGGCAGTACTTC
CASTPGQLNSYERQYF
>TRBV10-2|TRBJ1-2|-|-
TGCGCCAGCAGTGATTACAGGGCTACTACCTCTAACTATGGCTACACCTTC
CASSDYRATTSNYGYTF
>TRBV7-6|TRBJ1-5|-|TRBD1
TGTGCCAGCAGCTCCGGACAGGCGGAGCAGCCCCAGCATTTT
CASSSGQAEQPQHF
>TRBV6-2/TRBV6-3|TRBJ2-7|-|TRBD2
TGTGCCAGCAGTAGGCTAGCGGGGGGCTACGAGCAGTACTTC
CASSRLAGGYEQYF
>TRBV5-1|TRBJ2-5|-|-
TGCGCCAGCAGCTTGGATCAGGCAGGGCGAATGGAGACCCAGTACTTC
CASSLDQAGRMETQYF
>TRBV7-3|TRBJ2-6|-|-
TGTGCCAGCAGCTTATTGGCCCTCGTCTCTGGGGCCAACGTCCTGACTTTC
CASSLLALVSGANVLTF
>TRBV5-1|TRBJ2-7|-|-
TGCGCCAGCAGCTCGGGACTGGCCTACGAGCAGTACTTC
CASSSGLAYEQYF
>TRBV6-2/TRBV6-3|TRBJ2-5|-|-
TGTGCCAGCAGTTTCGGACAGAAAGAGACCCAGTACTTC
CASSFGQKETQYF
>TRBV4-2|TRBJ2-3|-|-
TGTGCCAGCAGCCAAGGCTCGAACCCTGCGGATACGCAGTATTTT
CASSQGSNPADTQYF
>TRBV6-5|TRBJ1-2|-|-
TGTGCCAGCAGTTACGAAAGAACGGCAGGGAGGGGAGGCTACACCTTC
CASSYERTAGRGGYTF
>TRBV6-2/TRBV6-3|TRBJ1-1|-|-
TGTGCCAGCAGCCTCTTTGGAGGGGTCGTCCGGGCAGGGGAAGCTTTCTTT
CASSLFGGVVRAGEAFF
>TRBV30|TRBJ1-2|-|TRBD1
TGTGCCTGGAGTTACAGGACAGGGTACTATGGCTACACCTTC
CAWSYRTGYYGYTF
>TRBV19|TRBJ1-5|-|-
TGTGCCAGTAGTATAAGAGGAATAGGACAGCCCCAGCATTTT
CASSIRGIGQPQHF
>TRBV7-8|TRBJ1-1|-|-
TGTGCCAGCAGCTTAAGGGCCAGGGCGAAAGCTTTCTTT
CASSLRARAKAFF
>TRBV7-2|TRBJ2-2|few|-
TGTGCCAGCAGCTTAATTCCAGGGCGGGGCACCGGGGAGCTGTTTTTT
CASSLIPGRGTGELFF
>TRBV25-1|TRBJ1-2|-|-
TGTGCCAGCAGTGAAGGGGGCCCCGCACTGGGCTACACCTTC
CASSEGGPALGYTF
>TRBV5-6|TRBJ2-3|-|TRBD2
TGTGCCAGCAGCCTCACCCGGGGACTAGCTTCTTCAGATACGCAGTATTTT
CASSLTRGLASSDTQYF
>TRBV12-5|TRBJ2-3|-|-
TGTGCTAGTGGTTTGGGCAGCTCAGGTACAGATACGCAGTATTTT
CASGLGSSGTDTQYF
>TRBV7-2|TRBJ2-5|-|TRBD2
TGTGCCAGCAGCTTATACCCAATCGGACTAGCGGGCGTCCAAGAGACCCAGTACTTC
CASSLYPIGLAGVQETQYF
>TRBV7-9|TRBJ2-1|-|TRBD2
TGTGCCAGCAGCTTAGTCCTGGACGAGCGGGAGGAGTACAATGAGCAGTTCTTC
CASSLVLDEREEYNEQFF
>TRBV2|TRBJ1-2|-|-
TGTGCCAGCATTACTGGGACACTATATGGCTACACCTTC
CASITGTLYGYTF